The rows below give T cell receptor beta chains drawn from one sample of a study of control samples from healthy donors and cancer patients. Libraries were prepared by immunoSEQ multiplex PCR; TCRdb keeps only in-frame clonotypes and omits some of them. The sample contains 90,000 to 150,000 clones, roughly 88% of which appear only once. Sequencing was done on a sample of blood. These receptors all stem from a middle-aged man in good health. Each CDR3 is given with its conserved first and last residue. Fields, in order: CDR3 protein, CDR3 DNA, D gene, V gene, J gene, clone size. The D gene is left open where the match is weak. The listing skips clone size in some rows; elsewhere it reads once, few, many or a size class.

CDR3: CASGDGGWTNEKLFF
DNA: TGTGCCAGCGGGGACGGGGGGTGGACTAATGAAAAACTGTTTTTT
D: .
V: TRBV27
J: TRBJ1-4
size: few

CDR3: CASSGSDRKDTEAFF
DNA: TGTGCCAGCAGCGGATCCGACAGGAAGGACACTGAAGCTTTCTTT
D: .
V: TRBV21-1
J: TRBJ1-1
size: .

CDR3: CATSDLSINQPQHF
DNA: TGTGCCACCAGTGATTTATCCATAAATCAGCCCCAGCATTTT
D: .
V: TRBV24-1
J: TRBJ1-5
size: few

CDR3: CASSTGQGTEAFF
DNA: TGCGCCAGCAGTACGGGACAGGGGACTGAAGCTTTCTTT
D: TRBD1
V: TRBV10-1
J: TRBJ1-1
size: .

CDR3: CSVAGQGSLGTEAFF
DNA: TGCAGCGTTGCGGGACAGGGTAGTTTGGGCACTGAAGCTTTCTTT
D: TRBD1
V: TRBV29-1
J: TRBJ1-1
size: .

CDR3: CASSYDRDSLAFF
DNA: TGTGCCAGCAGTTACGACCGGGACAGTTTAGCTTTCTTT
D: TRBD1
V: TRBV6-5
J: TRBJ1-1
size: .

CDR3: CASSLTGVAEQYF
DNA: TGTGCCAGCAGCTTGACAGGGGTTGCCGAGCAGTACTTC
D: TRBD1
V: TRBV7-2
J: TRBJ2-7
size: once

CDR3: CASSIAGTGGSYTF
DNA: TGTGCCAGTAGTATAGCGGGGACAGGAGGCAGCTACACCTTC
D: TRBD1
V: TRBV19
J: TRBJ1-2
size: .

CDR3: CASSLVRDDNQPQHF
DNA: TGTGCCAGCAGCTTGGTCAGGGATGACAATCAGCCCCAGCATTTT
D: .
V: TRBV5-6
J: TRBJ1-5
size: .

CDR3: CASTTGPGNYNSPLHF
DNA: TGCGCCAGCACCACAGGTCCGGGAAACTATAATTCACCCCTCCACTTT
D: .
V: TRBV10-2
J: TRBJ1-6
size: .

CDR3: CASSQDRTSGVTLRSYNEQFF
DNA: TGTGCCAGCAGCCAAGATAGGACTAGCGGGGTTACCTTACGCTCCTACAATGAGCAGTTCTTC
D: TRBD2
V: TRBV14
J: TRBJ2-1
size: .

CDR3: CASSYSGGFGNTIYF
DNA: TGTGCCAGCAGTTACTCCGGGGGCTTTGGAAACACCATATATTTT
D: .
V: TRBV6-2/TRBV6-3
J: TRBJ1-3
size: .

CDR3: CASSLDGGSNEQYF
DNA: TGTGCCAGCAGCTTAGACGGGGGGAGCAACGAGCAGTACTTC
D: TRBD2
V: TRBV7-2
J: TRBJ2-7
size: .

CDR3: CASSFDRGGYGYTF
DNA: TGTGCCAGCAGTTTCGACAGGGGAGGATATGGCTACACCTTC
D: TRBD1
V: TRBV27
J: TRBJ1-2
size: .

CDR3: CSARLDTEAFF
DNA: TGCAGTGCTAGGCTAGACACTGAAGCTTTCTTT
D: .
V: TRBV20-1
J: TRBJ1-1
size: .

CDR3: CASSLVGDTQYF
DNA: TGTGCCAGCAGCTTAGTTGGAGATACGCAGTATTTT
D: .
V: TRBV7-9
J: TRBJ2-3
size: .

CDR3: CASSFGQKTDTEAFF
DNA: TGCGCCAGCAGCTTTGGGCAAAAAACTGACACTGAAGCTTTCTTT
D: .
V: TRBV5-1
J: TRBJ1-1
size: .

CDR3: CASSVSSLDPKSGNTIYF
DNA: TGTGCCAGCAGCGTAAGTTCCCTCGACCCCAAATCTGGAAACACCATATATTTT
D: .
V: TRBV9
J: TRBJ1-3
size: .

CDR3: CASSRGGTGNTEQYF
DNA: TGTGCCAGCAGCCGAGGGGGGACAGGGAATACCGAGCAGTACTTC
D: TRBD1
V: TRBV14
J: TRBJ2-7
size: .

CDR3: CSVDMGGTEAFF
DNA: TGCAGCGTTGATATGGGGGGCACTGAAGCTTTCTTT
D: .
V: TRBV29-1
J: TRBJ1-1
size: .

CDR3: CASLAGPYEQYF
DNA: TGTGCCAGCCTGGCGGGACCTTACGAGCAGTACTTC
D: .
V: TRBV6-5
J: TRBJ2-7
size: .

CDR3: CASSFFMEGGGATDTQYF
DNA: TGTGCCAGCAGCTTTTTTATGGAAGGCGGGGGGGCCACAGATACGCAGTATTTT
D: TRBD2
V: TRBV5-8
J: TRBJ2-3
size: .

CDR3: CASSVSSSTDTQYF
DNA: TGTGCCAGCAGCGTCAGCAGCAGCACAGATACGCAGTATTTT
D: .
V: TRBV6-4
J: TRBJ2-3
size: .

CDR3: CASSSTGSGNTIYF
DNA: TGTGCCAGCAGTTCTACGGGCTCTGGAAACACCATATATTTT
D: .
V: TRBV6-6
J: TRBJ1-3
size: .

CDR3: CASSPESSYNSPLHF
DNA: TGTGCCAGCTCACCAGAGAGCTCCTATAATTCACCCCTCCACTTT
D: .
V: TRBV18
J: TRBJ1-6
size: .

CDR3: CSATREEQFF
DNA: TGCAGTGCTACCCGGGAGGAGCAGTTCTTC
D: .
V: TRBV20-1
J: TRBJ2-1
size: .

CDR3: CASRLNTEAFF
DNA: TGCGCCAGCAGGTTGAACACTGAAGCTTTCTTT
D: .
V: TRBV23-1
J: TRBJ1-1
size: .

CDR3: CASSRTGDRNGYTF
DNA: TGTGCCAGCTCACGTACAGGGGACAGGAATGGCTACACCTTC
D: TRBD1
V: TRBV18
J: TRBJ1-2
size: few

CDR3: CASSPFRPGDSSGNTIYF
DNA: TGTGCCAGCTCACCCTTTCGCCCCGGGGACAGCTCTGGAAACACCATATATTTT
D: TRBD1
V: TRBV18
J: TRBJ1-3
size: .

CDR3: CSASRTGVGSPLHF
DNA: TGCAGTGCTAGTAGGACAGGGGTGGGTTCACCCCTCCACTTT
D: TRBD1
V: TRBV20-1
J: TRBJ1-6
size: .